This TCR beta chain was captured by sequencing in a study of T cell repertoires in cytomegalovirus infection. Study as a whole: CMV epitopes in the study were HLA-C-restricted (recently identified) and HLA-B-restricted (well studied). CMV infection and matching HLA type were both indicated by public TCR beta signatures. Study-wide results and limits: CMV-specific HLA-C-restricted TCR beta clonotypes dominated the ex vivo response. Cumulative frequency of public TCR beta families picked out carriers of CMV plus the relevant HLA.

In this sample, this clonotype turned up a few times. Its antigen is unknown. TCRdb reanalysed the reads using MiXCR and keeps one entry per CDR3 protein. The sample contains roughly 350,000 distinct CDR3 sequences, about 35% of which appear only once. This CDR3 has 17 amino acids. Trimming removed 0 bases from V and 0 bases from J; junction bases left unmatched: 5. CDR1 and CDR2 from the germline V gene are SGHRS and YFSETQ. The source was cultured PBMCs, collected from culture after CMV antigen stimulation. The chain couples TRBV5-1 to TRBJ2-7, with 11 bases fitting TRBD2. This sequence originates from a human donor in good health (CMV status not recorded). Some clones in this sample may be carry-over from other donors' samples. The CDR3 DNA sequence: TGCGCCAGCAGCTTGGCCGGGACTAGCGGACTCTCCTACGAGCAGTACTTC. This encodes CASSLAGTSGLSYEQYF. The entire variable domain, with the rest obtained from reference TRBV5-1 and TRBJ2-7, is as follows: KAGVTQTPRYLIKTRGQQVTLSCSPISGHRSVSWYQQTPGQGLQFLFEYFSETQRNKGNFPGRFSGRQFSNSRSEMNVSTLELGDSALYLCASSLAGTSGLSYEQYFGPGTRLTVT.